A selection of T cell receptor beta chains follows, all from one sample in a study of T cells in Graves' hyperthyroidism and ophthalmopathy. TCRdb re-called the multiplex PCR reads with MiXCR, one entry per CDR3 protein. In the table there are over 350,000 distinct CDR3 sequences, 18% of which are singletons. Sample: blood. All receptors come from a man younger than 35 with Graves' ophthalmopathy. Each CDR3 is given with its conserved first and last residue. D genes are given only for firm matches. Expanded clones get a size class; other rows say once, few or many, or leave the size out.

j_gene	v_gene	d_gene	len	abundance	CDR3nt	CDR3aa
TRBJ2-7	TRBV7-9	TRBD1	14	few	TGTGCCAGCAGCTCTCGGGACAGACGCTACGAGCAGTACTTC	CASSSRDRRYEQYF
TRBJ1-2	TRBV11-2	-	12	many	TGTGCCAGCAGCCCCTACAACTATGGCTACACCTTC	CASSPYNYGYTF
TRBJ1-2	TRBV24-1	TRBD1	14	many	TGTGCCACCAGTGATTTGAACAGGGGCTATGGCTACACCTTC	CATSDLNRGYGYTF
TRBJ2-7	TRBV12-3/TRBV12-4	-	13	many	TGTGCCAGCATGAGGCAGATTTCCTACGAGCAGTACTTC	CASMRQISYEQYF
TRBJ1-2	TRBV7-2	-	16	many	TGTGCCAGCAGCAAACAGAGTAGGATTGGCCGGGGTGGCTACACCTTC	CASSKQSRIGRGGYTF
TRBJ2-5	TRBV5-1	-	13	many	TGCGCCAGCGCCGGGGCAGGGCAAGAGACCCAGTACTTC	CASAGAGQETQYF
TRBJ2-5	TRBV2	-	14	many	TGTGCCAGCAGTGAATGGGTAGAGCAAGAGACCCAGTACTTC	CASSEWVEQETQYF
TRBJ2-3	TRBV4-1	TRBD2	19	many	TGCGCCAGCAGCCAAGATCCCGGACTAGCGGGGGCTAGCACAGATACGCAGTATTTT	CASSQDPGLAGASTDTQYF
TRBJ2-5	TRBV18	TRBD2	15	-	TGTGCCAGCTCACCACCACGCGGGGGACAAGAGACCCAGTACTTC	CASSPPRGGQETQYF
TRBJ1-3	TRBV6-1	-	16	few	TGTGCCAGCAGCCGGACCTTTTTTAGCTCTGGAAACACCATATATTTT	CASSRTFFSSGNTIYF
TRBJ2-2	TRBV4-2	-	13	few	TGTGCCAGCAGCCAAGTGGGGGTCAGGGAGCTGTTTTTT	CASSQVGVRELFF
TRBJ2-7	TRBV12-3/TRBV12-4	TRBD2	14	many	TGTGCCAGCAGTTTATACTCTAGCGGGGGAGAGCAGTACTTC	CASSLYSSGGEQYF
TRBJ2-7	TRBV20-1	-	16	many	TGCAGTGCTAGAGCCAGAGCGAGAGACGAAACCTACGAGCAGTACTTC	CSARARARDETYEQYF
TRBJ1-2	TRBV5-1	TRBD1	16	many	TGCGCCAGCAGCTTGGGATCAGGGGGCGCGGGCTATGGCTACACCTTC	CASSLGSGGAGYGYTF
TRBJ1-4	TRBV7-8	-	14	many	TGTGCCAGCGGAAAAAGTGCAACTAATGAAAAACTGTTTTTT	CASGKSATNEKLFF
TRBJ1-1	TRBV5-1	TRBD1	16	many	TGCGCCAGCAGCTCATCGACAGGGGGGCTGAACACTGAAGCTTTCTTT	CASSSSTGGLNTEAFF
TRBJ2-3	TRBV5-1	-	14	few	TGCGCCAGCAGCTTGGTACCAACCGCAGATACGCAGTATTTT	CASSLVPTADTQYF
TRBJ2-3	TRBV7-8	TRBD2	17	many	TGTGCCAGCAGCTTAGCGCGGGCGGGGGGGTGGACAGATACGCAGTATTTT	CASSLARAGGWTDTQYF
TRBJ1-1	TRBV6-1	-	18	few	TGTGCCAGCAGCATCGAAGGTCAGCTGGGATGGAAATGGGCTGAAGCTTTCTTT	CASSIEGQLGWKWAEAFF
TRBJ1-5	TRBV18	TRBD1	15	many	TGTGCCAGCTCACCTAACAGGGGGCCCGATCAGCCCCAGCATTTT	CASSPNRGPDQPQHF
TRBJ1-1	TRBV20-1	-	14	many	TGCAGCCTAAGAGGCGGGGGTCCGAACACTGAAGCTTTCTTT	CSLRGGGPNTEAFF
TRBJ1-1	TRBV7-2	-	16	-	TGTGCCAGCAGCTTAGCGGTGGTCCTAGGGAACACTGAAGCTTTCTTT	CASSLAVVLGNTEAFF
TRBJ1-1	TRBV19	TRBD1	14	-	TGTGCCAGTAGTACTAGGGACAGAGCCTTTGAAGCTTTCTTT	CASSTRDRAFEAFF
TRBJ1-6	TRBV2	-	15	few	TGTGCCAGCAGTGTACGGTCAACGTATAATTCACCCCTCCACTTT	CASSVRSTYNSPLHF
TRBJ2-1	TRBV12-3/TRBV12-4	TRBD2	15	many	TGTGCCAGCAGTCAACTAGCGGGGGGATACAATGAGCAGTTCTTC	CASSQLAGGYNEQFF
TRBJ2-4	TRBV7-6	TRBD2	15	-	TGTGCCAGCAGCTATGCGGGGGGGCCCAAAAACATTCAGTACTTC	CASSYAGGPKNIQYF
TRBJ1-1	TRBV6-1	TRBD1	14	-	TGTGCCAGCAGCCAGGGGGGGAACGTCGCTGAAGCTTTCTTT	CASSQGGNVAEAFF
TRBJ2-1	TRBV27	TRBD2	14	many	TGTGCCAGCGCTTGGGTGGGGACTACCAATGAGCAGTTCTTC	CASAWVGTTNEQFF
TRBJ2-5	TRBV2	TRBD1	14	many	TGTGCCGCGGGGACACAGGGGGCGCGGGAGACCCAGTACTTC	CAAGTQGARETQYF
TRBJ1-1	TRBV2	TRBD1	15	-	TGTGCCAGCAGTGATCACCGGGACAGGGGGCTTGAAGCTTTCTTT	CASSDHRDRGLEAFF
TRBJ2-7	TRBV9	-	16	many	TGTGCCAGCAGCTCGGAGGGGGCGGGGTCCTCCTACGAGCAGTACTTC	CASSSEGAGSSYEQYF
TRBJ1-1	TRBV11-2	TRBD1	12	-	TGTGCCAGCAGCATTCCCGGGACAGCTGCTTTCTTT	CASSIPGTAAFF
TRBJ2-3	TRBV18	TRBD2	17	-	TGTGCCAGCTCACCGCTCTCTAGCGGGGGGGCGACAGATACGCAGTATTTT	CASSPLSSGGATDTQYF
TRBJ2-1	TRBV5-1	-	20	few	TGCGCCAGCAGCTTGATGAGGGTGAAGGCGTACAGGGACTCCTACAATGAGCAGTTCTTC	CASSLMRVKAYRDSYNEQFF
TRBJ2-1	TRBV28	TRBD2	13	-	TGTGCCAATGGCGGGAGGCGGTACAATGAGCAGTTCTTC	CANGGRRYNEQFF
TRBJ2-7	TRBV18	TRBD2	14	many	TGTGCCAGCAGTCCCGCCGGGGGGGCCTACGAGCAGTACTTC	CASSPAGGAYEQYF
TRBJ2-7	TRBV12-3/TRBV12-4	-	13	many	TGTGCCAGCAGTTTAGGGGGGATCTACGAGCAGTACTTC	CASSLGGIYEQYF
TRBJ1-2	TRBV6-4	TRBD1	15	few	TGTGCCAGCAGTCCCACAGGGGGCTTGAGCTATGGCTACACCTTC	CASSPTGGLSYGYTF
TRBJ1-1	TRBV5-6	-	13	-	TGTGCCAGCAGCTTGGGTTACGGAGGAAGGGCTTTCTTT	CASSLGYGGRAFF
TRBJ1-2	TRBV19	-	12	few	TGTGCCAGTAGTATCCACGACTATGGCTACACCTTC	CASSIHDYGYTF